The subject of this entry is one TCR beta chain. Its antigen is not known. Sequencing used immunoSEQ multiplex PCR; TCRdb keeps in-frame clones, though not all of them. The table shows about 78,000 clones, with 88% occurring only once. This CDR3 spans 9 amino acids. The germline V gene encodes CDR1 LNHDA and CDR2 SQIVND (reference sequence). V lost 9 bases and J lost 6, with 3 bases in between. This entry belongs to a study of T cell responses to AZD1222 COVID-19 vaccine. General observations from the study: Spike as a whole was targeted by vaccine-associated CD4 TCRs, dominant at 160-218 and 743-854. Only six people who got AZD1222 tested seropositive at baseline. Donors, mostly white British, included more females; clonal diversity was possibly underestimated.

This clonotype was obtained from an adult in good health. The rearrangement uses TRBV19 and TRBJ1-5; unclear D gene. Here the sequenced sample was peripheral blood, taken on day 0 of MenACWY control vaccination. The CDR3 protein is CASGQPQHF. The CDR3 DNA reads TGTGCCAGCGGTCAGCCCCAGCATTTT.